Listed below are T cell receptor beta chains from one sample, sequenced in a study of T cells expressing NK-cell markers. From the 5' RACE reads, TCRdb lists one entry per CDR3 protein and no DNA. This sample's clone table lists 300,000 to 500,000 distinct CDR3 sequences. Sequenced material: blood T cells: a sorted CD56 or NKG2C T cell subset, CD4+ or CD8+ T cells, or bulk PBMC T cells (not recorded which). Receptors were obtained from a woman aged 45 to 65 in good health. Each CDR3 is given with its conserved first and last residue.

v_call	j_call	cdr3_length	cdr3_aa
TRBV14	TRBJ2-2	14	CASSRLVQAGELFF
TRBV27	TRBJ2-7	16	CASSPPRQGATYEQYF
TRBV24-1	TRBJ2-1	16	CATSDLPTNTYNEQFF
TRBV4-1	TRBJ2-3	17	CASSQEFGTGSIDTQYF
TRBV27	TRBJ1-3	13	CASSSRLGNTIYF
TRBV19	TRBJ1-1	21	CASSIDRGYGVSVKANTEAFF
TRBV3-1	TRBJ2-7	16	CASSQAGSLSSYEQYF
TRBV5-1	TRBJ2-7	13	CASSGGTPREQYF
TRBV11-3	TRBJ2-2	17	CASSSSWAGKNTGELFF
TRBV15	TRBJ1-5	15	CATSRDMGLRQPQHF
TRBV20-1	TRBJ1-4	15	CSATDPGQGGEKLFF
TRBV29-1	TRBJ2-1	13	CSAARAGMYEQFF
TRBV20-1	TRBJ2-7	12	CSAREAASEQYF
TRBV4-1	TRBJ2-7	16	CASSQDVGRALYEQYF
TRBV12-3/TRBV12-4	TRBJ2-5	13	CASLRGRKETQYF
TRBV20-1	TRBJ2-1	14	CSASPAGDGNEQFF
TRBV10-3	TRBJ2-7	13	CATLTGPGDEQYF
TRBV5-5	TRBJ1-5	14	CASSLAVANQPQHF
TRBV6-6	TRBJ2-5	13	CASSYKEGGTQYF
TRBV20-1	TRBJ2-1	14	CSARIAENNNEQFF